These 29 T cell receptor beta chains originate from one sample sequenced in a study of T cell changes during pregnancy in multiple sclerosis (dated by TCRdb to about 2019). Libraries were built with the immunoSEQ multiplex PCR assay. Entries here come from immuneACCESS through TCRdb and include only in-frame sequences with V and J called. Some clones fail to appear in such tables; in the studies checked, an unresolved V gene covers under half of the shortfall, and the cause of the remainder is unknown. The sample contains tens of thousands of clones, 92% of them found a single time. The ten largest clones capture 2% to 2.5% of the sample. The sample consisted of peripheral blood, taken in the first trimester of pregnancy. The receptors here all came from a female donor with multiple sclerosis, enrolled in a pregnancy study.

This chain uses TRBV5-1 with TRBJ1-4, with 10 nucleotides matching TRBD1. With 0 bases clipped from V and 7 bases from J, the junction kept 3 bases outside the gene matches. This CDR3 comprises 15 residues. From germline, CDR1 is SGHRS and CDR2 YFSETQ. In DNA, the CDR3 is TGCGCCAGCAGCTTGGATCGGACAGGGGGTGAAAAACTGTTTTTT. This sequence encodes CASSLDRTGGEKLFF.

V and J are TRBV19 and TRBJ1-2; TRBD1 agrees at 12 bases. This CDR3 spans 14 amino acids. V was clipped by 3 bases and J by 6 bases; unmatched bases: 2. In germline, CDR1 is LNHDA, CDR2 SQIVND (reference sequence). This CDR3 reads CASSMGQGANGYTF. In DNA form, the CDR3 reads TGTGCCAGTAGTATGGGACAGGGGGCAAATGGCTACACCTTC.

The chain links TRBV23-1 to TRBJ1-1; the D is unclear. TRBV23-1 is an ORF for which the function is uncertain. The CDR3 sequence is 15 residues long. V lost 3 bases, J lost 0 bases, and 11 bases lay in between. The chain's CDR3 is CASSQQVPMNTEAFF. The CDR3 nucleotides are TGCGCCAGCAGTCAGCAGGTCCCTATGAACACTGAAGCTTTCTTT.

DNA of the CDR3: TGTGCCAGCAGTTTGTTGGGAGTGAGTGAGCAGTTCTTC. Translation gives CASSLLGVSEQFF. J is TRBJ2-1 and V is TRBV28; maybe TRBD2 (5 bases). CDR3 length: 13 amino acids. CDR1 and CDR2 from the germline V gene are MDHEN and SYDVKM. V was pared by 3 bases and J by 9 bases, with 12 bases between.

The chain links TRBV7-3 to TRBJ2-3; 8 bases fit TRBD2. With V trimmed by 2 bases and J by 6 bases, 1 base remained unmatched. This CDR3 has 13 residues. Germline CDR1 SGHTA, CDR2 FQGTGA. The CDR3: CASSLREGDTQYF. CDR3 DNA: TGTGCCAGCAGCTTACGGGAGGGGGATACGCAGTATTTT.

The V gene is TRBV7-2, the J gene TRBJ2-7, with 7 positions matching TRBD2. Germline CDR1 and CDR2: SGHTA and FQGNSA. The CDR3 covers 16 residues. J was trimmed by 6 bases and V by 1 base; bases with no gene match: 12. The CDR3 sequence is CASSLGVGGMSFEQYF. Here the CDR3 DNA reads TGTGCCAGCAGCTTAGGGGTGGGAGGGATGTCTTTCGAGCAGTACTTC.

This sequence joins TRBV6-6 and TRBJ2-3; tentative D call: TRBD2 (5 bases). Germline CDR1 is MNHNY and CDR2 is SVGAGI (reference sequence). Trimming took off 4 bases at V and 1 base at J, with 12 bases between the two ends. The CDR3 totals 15 residues. CDR3 amino acids: CASSSIIGGTDTQYF. In DNA, the CDR3 is TGTGCCAGCAGTTCGATAATCGGGGGCACAGATACGCAGTATTTT.

This rearrangement joins TRBV2 to TRBJ1-3; D is unresolved. The CDR3 loop spans 14 amino acids. The V gene lost 6 bases and the J gene lost 0 bases, with 9 bases spanning the gap. From germline, CDR1 is SNHLY and CDR2 FYNNEI. The CDR3 reads CASSAGVSGNTIYF. The DNA for the CDR3 is TGTGCCAGCAGCGCCGGAGTCTCTGGAAACACCATATATTTT.

This clone has a handful of counts. V is TRBV6-1 and J is TRBJ1-1, with 8 positions matching TRBD1. CDR3 length equals 15 residues. The V gene end was trimmed by 2 bases and the J gene end by 0 bases; junction bases not matched to a gene: 2. Germline-derived CDR1 and CDR2 are MNHNS and SASEGT. The CDR3: CASSEWTGMNTEAFF. The CDR3 DNA is TGTGCCAGCAGTGAATGGACAGGGATGAACACTGAAGCTTTCTTT.

The chain recombines TRBV14 with TRBJ2-3; 10 bases match TRBD2. This CDR3 is built from 18 residues. The J segment lost 3 bases and the V segment lost 0 bases, leaving 9 bases of the junction unmatched. Germline loops: CDR1 SGHDN, CDR2 FVKESK. CDR3 coding DNA: TGTGCCAGCAGCCAAGATTGGGTCGCTAGCGGGAGTACAGATACGCAGTATTTT. This sequence encodes CASSQDWVASGSTDTQYF.

The chain recombines TRBV4-2 with TRBJ1-4; TRBD1 matches at 7 bases. The length of the CDR3 is 15 residues. The junction had 6 bases not matched to a gene; V was cut back by 1 base and J by 7 bases. The germline V gene has CDR1 LGHNA and CDR2 YNFKEQ. The CDR3 spells CASSQVPGQSEKLFF. The CDR3, as DNA: TGTGCCAGCAGCCAAGTACCGGGACAGTCTGAAAAACTGTTTTTT.

The chain recombines TRBV15 with TRBJ2-3; a possible D gene is TRBD2 (5 bases). Germline V gives CDR1 LNHNV, CDR2 YYDKDF (reference sequence). V lost 3 bases, J lost 2 bases, and 12 bases lay in between. The CDR3 runs 15 residues. CDR3 protein: CATSRSRAVTDTQYF. DNA of the CDR3: TGTGCCACCAGCAGGTCTAGAGCGGTCACAGATACGCAGTATTTT.

The gene calls are TRBV7-8 and TRBJ1-1; TRBD1 matches 7 bases. V was pared by 3 bases and J by 0 bases, with 1 base of the junction left unmatched. Germline V gene sequence: CDR1 SGHVS, CDR2 FQNEAQ. The CDR3 is 14 amino acids. CDR3 loop: CASSLDRLNTEAFF. CDR3 coding DNA: TGTGCCAGCAGCTTGGACAGGCTGAACACTGAAGCTTTCTTT.

The chain recombines TRBV5-1 with TRBJ2-3; TRBD2 agrees at 10 bases. Losses at the gene ends were 4 bases for V and 4 bases for J; bases not matched to a gene: 3. The CDR3 length is 14 residues. The germline CDR1 and CDR2 sequences are SGHRS and YFSETQ. CDR3 nucleotide sequence: TGCGCCAGCAGCCCCGGGACTAGCGCAGATACGCAGTATTTT. Its translation: CASSPGTSADTQYF.

The chain carries TRBV4-2 and TRBJ1-4; D unclear. Germline V gene data show CDR1 as LGHNA and CDR2 as YNFKEQ. Trimming took off 0 bases at V and 4 bases at J, with 15 bases between the two ends. This CDR3 contains 17 residues. CDR3 loop: CASSQDHWQAINEKLFF. The CDR3 nucleotides are TGTGCCAGCAGCCAAGATCATTGGCAGGCGATTAATGAAAAACTGTTTTTT.

This chain links TRBV4-2 with TRBJ2-1; D gene ambiguous. V shed 0 bases and J shed 5 bases, with 11 bases lying between them. CDR3 length: 15 amino acids. Germline values: CDR1 LGHNA, CDR2 YNFKEQ. The CDR3: CASSQDLGTHNEQFF. CDR3 in DNA: TGTGCCAGCAGCCAAGACCTAGGCACTCACAATGAGCAGTTCTTC.

The J gene is TRBJ2-7, the V gene TRBV27, with 10 bases that match TRBD2. The CDR3 spans 15 residues. V shed 3 bases, J shed 5 bases, and the junction held 7 bases outside the gene matches. The germline CDR1 and CDR2 sequences are MNHEY and SMNVEV (reference sequence). The DNA for the CDR3 is TGTGCCAGCAGTTTCTCGGCTAGCGGGAGTAACGAGCAGTACTTC. Its protein is CASSFSASGSNEQYF.

In DNA form, the CDR3 reads TGTGCCAGTAGTTGGGGGACAGCTGGGGCCAACGTCCTGACTTTC. It codes for CASSWGTAGANVLTF. The rearrangement uses TRBV19 and TRBJ2-6, with 7 bases lining up with TRBD1. V shed 5 bases and J 2 bases; nucleotides not matched to a gene: 3. CDR3 length: 15 amino acids. CDR1 is LNHDA and CDR2 is SQIVND in the germline V gene (reference sequence).

The chain joins TRBV7-2 to TRBJ2-1; 12 bases are shared with TRBD2. Germline trimming cut 4 bases from V and 4 bases from J; bases unmatched to any gene: 5. CDR1 and CDR2 (germline): SGHTA, FQGNSA. The CDR3 length is 16 residues. Here the CDR3 reads CASSSLAGGPYNEQFF. The CDR3 DNA is TGTGCCAGCAGCTCCCTAGCGGGAGGGCCGTACAATGAGCAGTTCTTC.

The chain has TRBV2 and TRBJ2-1, with TRBD2 as a possible D gene (6 bases). The CDR3 covers 15 residues. The V and J ends lost 5 bases and 0 bases respectively, with 11 bases between them. Germline values: CDR1 SNHLY, CDR2 FYNNEI. The DNA for the CDR3 is TGTGCCAGCAGTTCAGCGGGTCGCTCCTACAATGAGCAGTTCTTC. This translates into CASSSAGRSYNEQFF.

The chain is built from TRBV11-2 and TRBJ2-7; unclear D gene. Per the germline V gene, CDR1 is SGHAT and CDR2 is FQNNGV. Trimming took 1 base from V and 4 from J, leaving 14 bases between them. This CDR3 is built from 15 residues. CDR3 in DNA: TGTGCCAGCAGCTTAGCTCTAGATAACCCATACGAGCAGTACTTC. It specifies CASSLALDNPYEQYF.

The gene calls are TRBV9 and TRBJ2-2, with 11 bases that match TRBD2. Germline CDR1 SGDLS, CDR2 YYNGEE. The trim removed 0 bases at V and 7 bases at J, leaving 8 bases unmatched. CDR3 length: 17 amino acids. CDR3 coding DNA: TGTGCCAGCAGCGTAGCTCTGCTAGCGGGAGGAGACGGGGAGCTGTTTTTT. This encodes CASSVALLAGGDGELFF.

V gene TRBV14 combines with J gene TRBJ1-4, with D tentatively TRBD1 (6 bases). In germline, CDR1 is SGHDN, CDR2 FVKESK. CDR3 length: 14 amino acids. V lost 6 bases and J lost 4, with 12 bases in between. The DNA of the CDR3 is TGTGCCAGCAGACCCGACAGGTTTAATGAAAAACTGTTTTTT. It encodes CASRPDRFNEKLFF.

The chain recombines TRBV30 with TRBJ1-2; D may be TRBD1 (5 bases). Germline loops: CDR1 GTSNPN, CDR2 SVGIG (reference sequence). This CDR3 has 13 residues. Trimming took off 4 bases at V and 4 bases at J, with 13 bases between the two ends. CDR3 loop: CAWTRQTSYGYTF. CDR3 nucleotides: TGTGCCTGGACCCGACAGACGTCCTATGGCTACACCTTC.

The rearrangement uses TRBV7-9 and TRBJ2-4, with D perhaps matching TRBD1 (7 bases). CDR1 SEHNR and CDR2 FQNEAQ come from the germline V gene (reference sequence). Deletions cut 1 base from V and 0 bases from J, with 19 bases between. CDR3 length: 19 amino acids. DNA of the CDR3: TGTGCCAGCAGCTTAGTACAGGGGAGGACTATTGTAGCCAAAAACATTCAGTACTTC. Protein product: CASSLVQGRTIVAKNIQYF.

V is TRBV27 and J is TRBJ2-1; 9 nucleotides agree with TRBD2. CDR3 size: 15 residues. Trimming took 4 bases from V and 4 from J; bases not matched to a gene: 5. Germline values: CDR1 MNHEY, CDR2 SMNVEV (reference sequence). The CDR3 DNA reads as TGTGCCAGCAGTTCTGCGGGAGGGCGTTACAATGAGCAGTTCTTC. It encodes CASSSAGGRYNEQFF.

The count of this clone is one. The V call is TRBV5-4, the J call TRBJ2-1, with 8 bases identical to TRBD2. This CDR3 spans 16 amino acids. V lost 2 bases and J lost 4; bases outside the gene matches: 8. CDR1 SGHNT and CDR2 YYREEE come from the germline V gene (reference sequence). The CDR3 sequence is CASSFLGRGGYNEQFF. In nucleotides, the CDR3 is TGTGCCAGCAGCTTTTTAGGCCGGGGGGGGTACAATGAGCAGTTCTTC.

CDR3 DNA: TGTGCCAGCAGTGCCGCTGGAGGGGAGGCTAACTATGGCTACACCTTC. This sequence encodes CASSAAGGEANYGYTF. The chain combines TRBV6-6 with TRBJ1-2; a possible D gene is TRBD1 (5 bases). Deletions cut 5 bases from V and 0 bases from J, with 16 bases between. From germline, CDR1 is MNHNY and CDR2 SVGAGI (reference sequence). The CDR3 runs 16 residues.

The V gene is TRBV6-5, the J gene TRBJ1-1; 8 nucleotides line up with TRBD1. V lost 6 bases, J lost 5 bases, and 8 bases stayed unmatched. The length of the CDR3 is 14 residues. Germline assignment: CDR1 MNHEY and CDR2 SVGAGI. The CDR3 spells CASRHRGVGTEAFF. The CDR3 nucleotides are TGTGCCAGCAGACACAGGGGGGTGGGGACTGAAGCTTTCTTT.